The 10 T cell receptor beta chains listed next were all sequenced from one sample in a study of blood T cell repertoires in COVID-19. Libraries were prepared by immunoSEQ multiplex PCR; TCRdb keeps only in-frame clonotypes and omits some of them. This sample has a few hundred thousand clones; about 87% occur once, and the top ten carry around 6.5%. Material: peripheral blood. Receptors were obtained from a woman between 25 and 40 years old with COVID-19, enrolled during active disease.

The chain uses TRBV19 and TRBJ1-2; no clear D gene. From germline, CDR1 is LNHDA and CDR2 SQIVND (reference sequence). The V end was cut by 3 bases, the J end by 4 bases, with 3 bases between. The CDR3 length is 11 residues. CDR3 protein: CASSIGYGYTF. The CDR3 DNA reads TGTGCCAGTAGTATCGGCTATGGCTACACCTTC. Filled out from reference TRBV19 and TRBJ1-2, the complete variable domain reads DGGITQSPKYLFRKEGQNVTLSCEQNLNHDAMYWYRQDPGQGLRLIYYSQIVNDFQKGDIAEGYSVSREKKESFPLTVTSAQKNPTAFYLCASSIGYGYTFGSGTRLTVV.

The rearrangement uses TRBV5-1 and TRBJ2-1; 8 bases fit TRBD2. The CDR3 length is 12 residues. V lost 3 bases to trimming and J lost 10 bases; unmatched junction nucleotides: 3. Germline loops: CDR1 SGHRS, CDR2 YFSETQ. In DNA form, the CDR3 reads TGCGCCAGCAGCTCCTTAGCGGGAGAGCAGTTCTTC. Protein: CASSSLAGEQFF.

The chain carries TRBV6-6 and TRBJ1-2; 7 nucleotides line up with TRBD1. Germline CDR1 reads MNHNY; CDR2 reads SVGAGI (reference sequence). This CDR3 contains 14 residues. After removal of 5 bases from V and 4 bases from J, the junction contained 7 bases not matched to a gene. CDR3 loop: CASSPRQGGYGYTF. The CDR3 nucleotides are TGTGCCAGCAGTCCGCGACAGGGTGGCTATGGCTACACCTTC.

The rearrangement uses TRBV4-3 and TRBJ2-7; TRBD2 is a possible D gene (6 bases). From germline, CDR1 is LGHNA and CDR2 YSLEER. V lost 0 bases and J lost 2, with 14 bases in between. The CDR3 covers 16 residues. Here the CDR3 DNA reads TGCGCCAGCAGCCAAGATGCGAGGCCGGGGGCCTACGAGCAGTACTTC. Translation: CASSQDARPGAYEQYF.

V and J are TRBV7-2 and TRBJ2-7; D is unclear. The CDR3 length is 14 residues. The germline CDR1 and CDR2 sequences are SGHTA and FQGNSA. V gave up 4 bases and J gave up 3 bases, with 13 bases separating them. The CDR3 is CASSSRPENYEQYF. In DNA, the CDR3 is TGTGCCAGCAGCTCCCGGCCGGAGAACTACGAGCAGTACTTC.

This rearrangement joins TRBV5-1 to TRBJ2-3; no firm D call. Per germline, CDR1 SGHRS and CDR2 YFSETQ. The CDR3 covers 13 residues. V was pared by 5 bases and J by 2 bases, with 9 bases between. The CDR3 coding sequence is TGCGCCAGCAGTTGGGCCCTCACAGATACGCAGTATTTT. This sequence encodes CASSWALTDTQYF.

The chain has TRBV28 and TRBJ2-7, with a possible D match to TRBD2 (5 bases). Trimming removed 4 bases at V and 5 bases at J, with 15 bases between. In germline, CDR1 is MDHEN, CDR2 SYDVKM. CDR3 size: 14 residues. The CDR3 sequence: CASSSAGLGDEQYF. The CDR3, as DNA: TGTGCCAGCAGTTCGGCGGGCCTCGGGGACGAGCAGTACTTC.

As DNA, the CDR3 is TGCGCCAGCAGCCCCCCCGACAGGGGGTATCAGCCCCAGCATTTT. Translating gives CASSPPDRGYQPQHF. The V call is TRBV4-1, the J call TRBJ1-5; TRBD1 matches at 9 bases. The V gene end was trimmed by 4 bases and the J gene end by 5 bases; junction bases not matched to a gene: 6. The germline CDR1 and CDR2 sequences are MGHRA and YSYEKL. CDR3 length equals 15 residues.

V and J are TRBV4-1 and TRBJ2-3; TRBD2 is a possible D gene (7 bases). CDR3 length equals 16 residues. The germline V and J ends were trimmed by 0 bases and 5 bases, with 15 bases remaining between them. From germline, CDR1 is MGHRA and CDR2 YSYEKL. CDR3 nucleotide sequence: TGCGCCAGCAGCCAAGATCGTCGGGGGGCCAGAGATACGCAGTATTTT. This gives the protein CASSQDRRGARDTQYF.

CDR3 in amino acids: CAIRGGYEQYF. CDR3 nucleotide sequence: TGTGCCATCAGGGGAGGCTACGAGCAGTACTTC. The J gene is TRBJ2-7, the V gene TRBV10-3; perhaps TRBD2 as D (6 bases). Germline-derived CDR1 and CDR2 are ENHRY and SYGVKD. V gave up 6 bases and J gave up 3 bases, with 6 bases separating them. The CDR3 length is 11 residues.